This T cell receptor beta chain was observed in a study of blood T cell repertoires in COVID-19. The overall study: Researchers got acute and convalescent COVID-19 samples from the United States, Italy and Spain. PBMCs, B-cell-depleted T cells, or T cells were the source of the cDNA or gDNA that made up the material.

As originally analysed: Using reference gene primer amplification, nucleated cell counts were estimated. Method: immunoSEQ multiplex PCR; TCRdb's copy keeps in-frame clones and lacks some. That table is the source of V, J and clone size, and D and trimming were worked out from the DNA. Altogether roughly 38,000 clones are present, 86% being singletons, with the ten largest covering roughly a fifth. Material for sequencing was peripheral blood. The sequence came from a man in his forties or fifties in a cohort sampled during active COVID-19.

Here the CDR3 reads CASSYSGGAIEQFF. DNA for the CDR3: TGTGCCAGCAGTTATAGCGGGGGGGCGATTGAGCAGTTCTTC. The chain is built from TRBV27 and TRBJ2-1; 11 nucleotides agree with TRBD2. The length of the CDR3 is 14 residues. In germline, CDR1 is MNHEY, CDR2 SMNVEV (reference sequence). V shed 4 bases, J shed 9 bases, and the junction held 5 bases outside the gene matches.